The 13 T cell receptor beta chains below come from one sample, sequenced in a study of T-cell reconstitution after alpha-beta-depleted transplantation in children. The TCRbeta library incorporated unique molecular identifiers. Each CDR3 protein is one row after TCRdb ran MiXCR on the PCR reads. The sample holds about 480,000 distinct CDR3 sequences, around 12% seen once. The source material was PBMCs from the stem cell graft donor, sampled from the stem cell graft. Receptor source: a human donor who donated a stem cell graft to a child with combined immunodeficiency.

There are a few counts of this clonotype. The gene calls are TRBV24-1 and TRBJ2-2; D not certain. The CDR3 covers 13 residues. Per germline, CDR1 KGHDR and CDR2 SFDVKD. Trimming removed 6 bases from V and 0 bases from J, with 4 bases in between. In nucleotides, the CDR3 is TGTGCCACCAGTCCAGCGAACACCGGGGAGCTGTTTTTT. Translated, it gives CATSPANTGELFF.

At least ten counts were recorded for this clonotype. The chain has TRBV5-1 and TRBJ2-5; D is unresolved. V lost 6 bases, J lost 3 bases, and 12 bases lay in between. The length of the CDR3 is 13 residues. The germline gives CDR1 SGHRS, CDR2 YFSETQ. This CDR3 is CASNADMEETQYF. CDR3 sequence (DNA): TGCGCCAGCAACGCAGACATGGAAGAGACCCAGTACTTC.

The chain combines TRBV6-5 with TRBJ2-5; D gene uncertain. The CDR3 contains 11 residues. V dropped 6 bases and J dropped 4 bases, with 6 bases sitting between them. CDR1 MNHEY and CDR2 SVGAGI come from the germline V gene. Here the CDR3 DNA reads TGTGCCAGCAGGCGACGAGAGACCCAGTACTTC. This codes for CASRRRETQYF.

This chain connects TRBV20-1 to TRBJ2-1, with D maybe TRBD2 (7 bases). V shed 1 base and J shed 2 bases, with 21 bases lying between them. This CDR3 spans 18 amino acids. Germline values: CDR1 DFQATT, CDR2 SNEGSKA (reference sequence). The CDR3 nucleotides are TGCAGTGCTAGAGTCTCCACGGGGGGCACTTCCCCCTACAATGAGCAGTTCTTC. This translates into CSARVSTGGTSPYNEQFF.

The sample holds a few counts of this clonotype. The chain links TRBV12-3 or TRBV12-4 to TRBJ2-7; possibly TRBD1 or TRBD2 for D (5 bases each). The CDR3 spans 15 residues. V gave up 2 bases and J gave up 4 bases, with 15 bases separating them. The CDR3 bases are TGTGCCAGCAGTTTAAGGGCAGGGTGGGGGTACGAGCAGTACTTC. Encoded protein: CASSLRAGWGYEQYF.

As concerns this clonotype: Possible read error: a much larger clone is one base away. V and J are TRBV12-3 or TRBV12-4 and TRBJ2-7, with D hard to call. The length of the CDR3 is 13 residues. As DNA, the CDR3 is TGTGCCAGCAGCCCAGGTTGGAATCACGAGCATTACTTC. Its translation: CASSPGWNHEHYF.

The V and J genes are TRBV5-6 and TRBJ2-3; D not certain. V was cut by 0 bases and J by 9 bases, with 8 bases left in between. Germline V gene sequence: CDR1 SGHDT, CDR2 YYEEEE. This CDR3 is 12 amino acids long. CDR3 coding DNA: TGTGCCAGCAGCTTGGATCAGAGGACGCAGTATTTT. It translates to CASSLDQRTQYF.

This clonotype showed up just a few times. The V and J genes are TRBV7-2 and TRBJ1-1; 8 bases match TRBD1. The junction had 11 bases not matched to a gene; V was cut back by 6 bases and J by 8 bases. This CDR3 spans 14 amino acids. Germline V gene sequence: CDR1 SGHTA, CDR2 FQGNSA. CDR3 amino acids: CASRPTGAGKEAFF. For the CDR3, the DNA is TGTGCCAGCAGACCGACAGGGGCGGGTAAAGAAGCTTTCTTT. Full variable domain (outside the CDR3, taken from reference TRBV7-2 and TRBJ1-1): GAGVSQSPSNKVTEKGKDVELRCDPISGHTALYWYRQSLGQGLEFLIYFQGNSAPDKSGLPSDRFSAERTGGSVSTLTIQRTQQEDSAVYLCASRPTGAGKEAFFGQGTRLTVV.

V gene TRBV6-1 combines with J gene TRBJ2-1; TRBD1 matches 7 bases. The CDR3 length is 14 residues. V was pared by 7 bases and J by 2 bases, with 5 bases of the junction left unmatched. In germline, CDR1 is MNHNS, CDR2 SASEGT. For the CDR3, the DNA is TGTGCCAGCACCCGGACAGGAGCCTACAATGAGCAGTTCTTC. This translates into CASTRTGAYNEQFF.

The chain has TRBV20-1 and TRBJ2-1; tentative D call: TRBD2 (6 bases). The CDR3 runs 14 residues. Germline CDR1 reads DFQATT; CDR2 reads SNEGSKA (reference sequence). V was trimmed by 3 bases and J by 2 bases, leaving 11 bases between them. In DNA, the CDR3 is TGCAGTGCTAGCGGCGGGAACCCCTACAATGAGCAGTTCTTC. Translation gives CSASGGNPYNEQFF.

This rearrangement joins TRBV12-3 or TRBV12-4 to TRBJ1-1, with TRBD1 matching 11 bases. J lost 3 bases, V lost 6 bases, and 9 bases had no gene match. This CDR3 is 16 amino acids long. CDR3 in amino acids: CASSPWTGGSDTEAFF. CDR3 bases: TGTGCCAGCAGCCCGTGGACAGGGGGCTCAGACACTGAAGCTTTCTTT.

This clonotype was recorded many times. This CDR3 reads CSARDSGAGGHEQYF. The CDR3, as DNA: TGCAGTGCTAGAGACTCTGGAGCGGGAGGGCACGAGCAGTACTTC. V is TRBV20-1 and J is TRBJ2-7; 10 positions agree with TRBD2. Germline V gene sequence: CDR1 DFQATT, CDR2 SNEGSKA (reference sequence). The CDR3 length is 15 residues. The ends lost 0 bases at V and 5 bases at J; junction bases unmatched: 7.

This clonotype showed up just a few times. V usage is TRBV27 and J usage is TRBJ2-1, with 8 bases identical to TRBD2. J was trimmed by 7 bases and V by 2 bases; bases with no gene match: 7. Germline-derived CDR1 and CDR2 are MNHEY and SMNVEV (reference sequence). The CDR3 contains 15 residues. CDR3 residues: CASSLGPGGPNEQFF. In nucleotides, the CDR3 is TGTGCCAGCAGTTTAGGGCCGGGAGGGCCGAATGAGCAGTTCTTC.